The rows below give T cell receptor beta chains drawn from one sample of a study of cytomegalovirus exposure and HLA in healthy donors. Here immunoSEQ multiplex PCR was the method, and the copy in TCRdb shows in-frame clones only, minus some. The sample has around 200,000 clones, approximately 85% seen once. Sequencing used PBMCs. The source is a woman between 50 and 59 years old in good health and CMV-seronegative. Each CDR3 is given with its conserved first and last residue. The D gene is left open where the match is weak. Expanded clones are given a class, and other clones once, few, many or no size at all.

V: TRBV19
J: TRBJ2-7
D: .
size: .
CDR3: CASRGGSYEQYF
DNA: TGTGCCAGTCGGGGAGGCTCCTACGAGCAGTACTTC

V: TRBV2
J: TRBJ1-6
D: .
size: once
CDR3: CASSDHSSYNSPLHF
DNA: TGTGCCAGCAGTGACCACAGCTCCTATAATTCACCCCTCCACTTT

V: TRBV28
J: TRBJ1-1
D: .
size: .
CDR3: CASNYQGTEAFF
DNA: TGTGCCAGCAATTACCAGGGCACTGAAGCTTTCTTT

V: TRBV4-2
J: TRBJ1-2
D: TRBD1
size: .
CDR3: CASSQDNRGRSPYGYTF
DNA: TGTGCCAGCAGCCAAGATAACAGGGGGCGCTCCCCGTATGGCTACACCTTC

V: TRBV15
J: TRBJ2-2
D: TRBD1
size: .
CDR3: CATRPGQATGELFF
DNA: TGTGCCACGAGACCAGGACAGGCGACCGGGGAGCTGTTTTTT

V: TRBV4-3
J: TRBJ2-5
D: .
size: .
CDR3: CASRPPGQETQYF
DNA: TGCGCCAGCAGGCCCCCGGGGCAAGAGACCCAGTACTTC

V: TRBV28
J: TRBJ1-1
D: TRBD1
size: .
CDR3: CASRKGLTGHTEAFF
DNA: TGTGCCAGCCGCAAGGGCCTGACAGGGCATACTGAAGCTTTCTTT

V: TRBV4-2
J: TRBJ1-4
D: TRBD1
size: once
CDR3: CASSQDRTGNNEKLFF
DNA: TGTGCCAGCAGCCAAGATCGGACAGGGAATAATGAAAAACTGTTTTTT

V: TRBV10-2
J: TRBJ2-2
D: TRBD1
size: few
CDR3: CASSDRTGNTGELFF
DNA: TGCGCCAGCAGTGATAGGACAGGGAACACCGGGGAGCTGTTTTTT

V: TRBV5-8
J: TRBJ2-2
D: TRBD2
size: .
CDR3: CASRYPGGTGELFF
DNA: TGTGCCAGCAGGTACCCGGGGGGAACCGGGGAGCTGTTTTTT

V: TRBV6-6
J: TRBJ2-7
D: .
size: once
CDR3: CASSPRDGVRGSEQYF
DNA: TGTGCCAGCAGCCCGCGCGACGGGGTGAGGGGGAGCGAGCAGTACTTC

V: TRBV29-1
J: TRBJ1-2
D: .
size: .
CDR3: CSVGREPSNYGYTF
DNA: TGCAGCGTCGGCCGGGAGCCCTCGAACTATGGCTACACCTTC

V: TRBV27
J: TRBJ2-2
D: TRBD1
size: .
CDR3: CASNRQGANTGELFF
DNA: TGTGCCAGCAACAGACAGGGGGCGAACACCGGGGAGCTGTTTTTT

V: TRBV2
J: TRBJ2-5
D: .
size: once
CDR3: CASSPRTAQETQYF
DNA: TGTGCCAGCAGCCCTCGGACAGCACAAGAGACCCAGTACTTC

V: TRBV18
J: TRBJ1-2
D: TRBD1
size: .
CDR3: CASSPLRAGGFGGYTF
DNA: TGTGCCAGCTCCCCTCTGAGGGCAGGGGGTTTCGGAGGCTACACCTTC

V: TRBV7-9
J: TRBJ1-1
D: .
size: .
CDR3: CASTLGTPNTEAFF
DNA: TGTGCCAGCACGCTAGGGACACCGAACACTGAAGCTTTCTTT

V: TRBV27
J: TRBJ2-6
D: .
size: .
CDR3: CASTLRVSGANVLTF
DNA: TGTGCCAGCACCCTACGGGTCTCTGGGGCCAACGTCCTGACTTTC

V: TRBV6-1
J: TRBJ2-7
D: .
size: .
CDR3: CASSEAEGMSGAYEQYF
DNA: TGTGCCAGCAGTGAAGCTGAAGGGATGAGCGGAGCCTACGAGCAGTACTTC

V: TRBV30
J: TRBJ2-7
D: .
size: .
CDR3: CAWAQGGGDEQYF
DNA: TGTGCCTGGGCTCAGGGAGGGGGGGACGAGCAGTACTTC

V: TRBV14
J: TRBJ1-3
D: .
size: .
CDR3: CASSHLDSSGNTIYF
DNA: TGTGCCAGCAGCCACCTGGACAGCTCTGGAAACACCATATATTTT

V: TRBV27
J: TRBJ1-4
D: .
size: .
CDR3: CASSLSQGKGSNEKLFF
DNA: TGTGCCAGCAGTTTATCCCAGGGGAAGGGGTCTAATGAAAAACTGTTTTTT

V: TRBV28
J: TRBJ2-3
D: TRBD1
size: .
CDR3: CASSGATGRADTQYF
DNA: TGTGCCAGCAGCGGGGCGACAGGGCGGGCAGATACGCAGTATTTT

V: TRBV28
J: TRBJ2-1
D: TRBD1
size: .
CDR3: CASSPRQGSYNEQFF
DNA: TGTGCCAGCAGTCCTCGACAGGGTTCCTACAATGAGCAGTTCTTC

V: TRBV28
J: TRBJ2-7
D: TRBD2
size: few
CDR3: CASRISSGSGYEQYF
DNA: TGTGCCAGCAGGATCTCGAGCGGGAGCGGTTACGAGCAGTACTTC

V: TRBV29-1
J: TRBJ2-1
D: TRBD2
size: .
CDR3: CSVVAGASYNEQFF
DNA: TGCAGCGTTGTAGCGGGAGCGTCCTACAATGAGCAGTTCTTC

V: TRBV29-1
J: TRBJ1-1
D: TRBD1
size: .
CDR3: CSVYPGQGHTEAFF
DNA: TGCAGCGTTTACCCCGGACAGGGACACACTGAAGCTTTCTTT

V: TRBV6-5
J: TRBJ1-2
D: .
size: .
CDR3: CASSEIPGLYGYTF
DNA: TGTGCCAGCAGTGAAATCCCAGGCTTATATGGCTACACCTTC

V: TRBV7-7
J: TRBJ2-1
D: .
size: once
CDR3: CASSRRALEGSYNEQFF
DNA: TGTGCCAGCAGCCGCCGGGCTCTAGAGGGCTCCTACAATGAGCAGTTCTTC

V: TRBV28
J: TRBJ2-5
D: TRBD2
size: .
CDR3: CASSLFSTSGGETQYF
DNA: TGTGCCAGCAGTTTATTTTCGACTAGCGGAGGAGAGACCCAGTACTTC

V: TRBV6-1
J: TRBJ2-1
D: TRBD2
size: .
CDR3: CASSLLLAGVTEQFF
DNA: TGTGCCAGCTCCCTCTTACTAGCGGGAGTGACTGAGCAGTTCTTC

V: TRBV2
J: TRBJ1-4
D: .
size: .
CDR3: CASNGGYNEKLFF
DNA: TGTGCCAGCAATGGGGGCTATAATGAAAAACTGTTTTTT

V: TRBV2
J: TRBJ1-2
D: .
size: once
CDR3: CASSALGVNYGYTF
DNA: TGTGCCAGCAGTGCCCTCGGGGTCAACTATGGCTACACCTTC

V: TRBV7-9
J: TRBJ1-1
D: TRBD1
size: .
CDR3: CSSSLQGKDTEAFF
DNA: TGTTCCAGCAGCTTACAGGGGAAGGACACTGAAGCTTTCTTT

V: TRBV5-6
J: TRBJ2-7
D: .
size: .
CDR3: CASSLGRSDEQYF
DNA: TGTGCCAGCAGCTTGGGACGGAGCGACGAGCAGTACTTC

V: TRBV29-1
J: TRBJ2-1
D: TRBD2
size: .
CDR3: CSAVRSGRAGNEQFF
DNA: TGCAGCGCCGTCCGTAGCGGGAGGGCCGGGAATGAGCAGTTCTTC

V: TRBV15
J: TRBJ1-2
D: .
size: .
CDR3: CATSRGQNYGYTF
DNA: TGTGCCACCAGCAGAGGGCAGAACTATGGCTACACCTTC

V: TRBV7-9
J: TRBJ2-1
D: TRBD2
size: .
CDR3: CASSPRSGSSYNEQFF
DNA: TGTGCCAGCAGCCCTAGGAGCGGGAGCTCCTACAATGAGCAGTTCTTC

V: TRBV27
J: TRBJ1-2
D: .
size: .
CDR3: CASSPGQGWIGYTF
DNA: TGTGCCAGCTCCCCAGGGCAGGGGTGGATTGGCTACACCTTC

V: TRBV4-3
J: TRBJ1-5
D: .
size: .
CDR3: CASSQGQGNQPQHF
DNA: TGCGCCAGCAGCCAAGGACAGGGCAATCAGCCCCAGCATTTT

V: TRBV19
J: TRBJ1-2
D: .
size: .
CDR3: CASSIRSEENGYTF
DNA: TGTGCCAGTAGTATTCGGTCTGAGGAAAATGGCTACACCTTC

V: TRBV9
J: TRBJ2-1
D: TRBD2
size: .
CDR3: CASSVGASGGNEQFF
DNA: TGTGCCAGCAGCGTAGGGGCTAGCGGGGGTAATGAGCAGTTCTTC

V: TRBV14
J: TRBJ2-7
D: TRBD1
size: .
CDR3: CASSPRQGAGEQYF
DNA: TGTGCCAGCAGCCCACGACAGGGGGCAGGCGAGCAGTACTTC

V: TRBV12-5
J: TRBJ1-1
D: .
size: .
CDR3: CASGLDQTRAFF
DNA: TGTGCTAGTGGTTTGGACCAGACACGAGCTTTCTTT

V: TRBV7-9
J: TRBJ1-4
D: TRBD1
size: .
CDR3: CASSPTDREEKLFF
DNA: TGTGCCAGCAGCCCTACTGACAGGGAGGAAAAACTGTTTTTT

V: TRBV28
J: TRBJ1-1
D: .
size: .
CDR3: CASSLGVTEAFF
DNA: TGTGCCAGCAGTTTGGGAGTGACTGAAGCTTTCTTT

V: TRBV28
J: TRBJ2-7
D: .
size: .
CDR3: CASRITGDLYF
DNA: TGTGCCAGCAGAATCACAGGGGACTTGTACTTC

V: TRBV7-8
J: TRBJ2-7
D: .
size: .
CDR3: CASSLVQVPVREQYF
DNA: TGTGCCAGCAGCTTAGTCCAGGTACCAGTGAGAGAGCAGTACTTC

V: TRBV6-5
J: TRBJ1-1
D: TRBD1
size: .
CDR3: CASIPTGGRNTEAFF
DNA: TGTGCCAGCATCCCGACAGGGGGCCGGAACACTGAAGCTTTCTTT

V: TRBV6-5
J: TRBJ1-3
D: .
size: once
CDR3: CASSSPREGNTIYF
DNA: TGTGCCAGCAGTTCCCCAAGGGAGGGAAACACCATATATTTT

V: TRBV18
J: TRBJ1-1
D: TRBD1
size: .
CDR3: CASSLRQGRESRAFF
DNA: TGTGCCAGCTCACTAAGACAGGGCCGGGAATCTCGGGCTTTCTTT

V: TRBV5-1
J: TRBJ2-7
D: TRBD1
size: .
CDR3: CASSLESGGLEQYF
DNA: TGCGCCAGCAGCTTGGAGTCAGGGGGCCTCGAGCAGTACTTC

V: TRBV28
J: TRBJ2-1
D: .
size: few
CDR3: CASKANNEQFF
DNA: TGTGCCAGCAAAGCAAACAATGAGCAGTTCTTC

V: TRBV28
J: TRBJ1-5
D: .
size: .
CDR3: CASSLRGRGFSNQPQHF
DNA: TGTGCCAGCAGTTTACGGGGTCGGGGATTCTCCAATCAGCCCCAGCATTTT

V: TRBV5-1
J: TRBJ2-5
D: TRBD1
size: few
CDR3: CASSFRDRQETQYF
DNA: TGCGCCAGCAGCTTCCGGGACAGACAAGAGACCCAGTACTTC

V: TRBV9
J: TRBJ1-5
D: .
size: .
CDR3: CASSVGGGSQPQHF
DNA: TGTGCCAGCAGCGTAGGGGGGGGGAGTCAGCCCCAGCATTTT